These T cell receptor beta chains were read from a single sample in a study of neoadjuvant anti-PD-1 for oral cavity cancer. TCRdb's copy holds only in-frame clones and misses some; the assay was immunoSEQ multiplex PCR. The sample shows roughly 7,000 clones, less than 85% of them seen only once. Sequencing used PBMCs, obtained before nivolumab (anti-PD-1) treatment. These receptors all stem from a person aged 35 to 85 with oral cavity squamous cell carcinoma. Each CDR3 is given with its conserved first and last residue. A D gene is named only where the DNA matches it firmly. The size entry is marked missing in some rows and otherwise reads once, few, many or a size class.

clone size	V gene	J gene	D gene	CDR3 protein	CDR3 DNA
NA	TRBV11-2	TRBJ2-2	NA	CASSQGRELFF	TGTGCCAGCAGCCAAGGGAGGGAGCTGTTTTTT
few	TRBV6-1	TRBJ1-5	NA	CASQDTYNQPQHF	TGTGCCAGTCAGGACACTTACAATCAGCCCCAGCATTTT
few	TRBV25-1	TRBJ2-7	TRBD2	CASSLAGDHYEQYF	TGTGCCAGCAGCCTAGCGGGGGACCACTACGAGCAGTACTTC
few	TRBV5-1	TRBJ1-2	TRBD1	CASSLGQVPPGYTF	TGCGCCAGCAGCTTAGGACAGGTCCCCCCTGGCTACACCTTC
NA	TRBV6-6	TRBJ2-5	NA	CASSYSAGGDPETQYF	TGTGCCAGCAGTTACTCGGCAGGGGGGGATCCAGAGACCCAGTACTTC
NA	TRBV6-4	TRBJ2-3	TRBD1	CASSSRQGYPDTQYF	TGTGCCAGCAGCTCTCGACAGGGATATCCAGATACGCAGTATTTT
few	TRBV7-6	TRBJ2-7	NA	CASSSNYHRDEQYF	TGTGCCAGCAGCTCCAATTACCACAGGGACGAGCAGTACTTC
once	TRBV27	TRBJ2-3	TRBD1	CASSPSTGGRTDTQYF	TGTGCCAGCAGTCCCTCGACAGGGGGGCGCACAGATACGCAGTATTTT
NA	TRBV29-1	TRBJ1-5	NA	CSVALGVGQPQHF	TGCAGCGTTGCGCTGGGTGTTGGACAGCCCCAGCATTTT
NA	TRBV9	TRBJ1-1	NA	CASSPQGTEAFF	TGTGCCAGCAGCCCCCAGGGGACGGAAGCTTTCTTT
NA	TRBV23-1	TRBJ2-5	TRBD1	CASSWTLGRGRFGETQYF	TGCGCCAGCAGTTGGACCTTGGGCAGGGGGCGCTTTGGTGAGACCCAGTACTTC
NA	TRBV7-2	TRBJ1-6	NA	CASSLVAWEVRNSPLHF	TGTGCCAGCAGCTTAGTGGCTTGGGAGGTGAGGAATTCACCCCTCCACTTT
NA	TRBV4-1	TRBJ1-2	NA	CASSQVLTPREGRYGYTF	TGCGCCAGCAGCCAAGTTTTGACGCCGCGCGAGGGGAGATATGGCTACACCTTC
once	TRBV5-4	TRBJ2-2	NA	CASSLVAAGELFF	TGTGCCAGCAGCTTGGTGGCGGCAGGGGAGCTGTTTTTT
few	TRBV14	TRBJ1-1	TRBD1	CASSQHRGTEAFF	TGTGCCAGCAGCCAACACAGGGGCACTGAAGCTTTCTTT
NA	TRBV9	TRBJ2-3	NA	CASSVQGGGSGTDTQYF	TGTGCCAGCAGCGTCCAAGGGGGGGGTTCGGGCACAGATACGCAGTATTTT
NA	TRBV7-9	TRBJ2-4	TRBD1	CASSLLRQGASKNIQYF	TGTGCCAGCAGCTTGCTGAGGCAGGGGGCCTCCAAAAACATTCAGTACTTC
NA	TRBV7-4	TRBJ1-2	NA	CASSLVVANYGYTF	TGTGCCAGCAGCTTAGTCGTCGCAAACTATGGCTACACCTTC
NA	TRBV4-2	TRBJ2-2	NA	CASSQARQNTGELFF	TGTGCCAGCAGCCAAGCTAGACAGAACACCGGGGAGCTGTTTTTT
once	TRBV29-1	TRBJ2-6	TRBD2	CSVDGGSGANVLTF	TGCAGCGTTGACGGGGGGTCTGGGGCCAACGTCCTGACTTTC
once	TRBV5-8	TRBJ1-3	NA	CASSLATSGNTIYF	TGTGCCAGCAGCTTGGCGACATCTGGAAACACCATATATTTT
once	TRBV4-3	TRBJ2-7	NA	CASSQAQGRLPEQYF	TGCGCCAGCAGCCAAGCCCAGGGGCGCTTACCCGAGCAGTACTTC
few	TRBV15	TRBJ1-4	NA	CATSRGQENEKLFF	TGTGCCACCAGCAGGGGACAAGAGAATGAAAAACTGTTTTTT
NA	TRBV7-8	TRBJ1-6	NA	CASSLDGVYNSPLHF	TGTGCCAGCAGCTTAGACGGGGTGTATAATTCACCCCTCCACTTT
NA	TRBV9	TRBJ2-2	TRBD2	CASSVRRGGTGELFF	TGTGCCAGCAGCGTAAGGCGGGGGGGCACCGGGGAGCTGTTTTTT
NA	TRBV16	TRBJ2-3	TRBD2	CASSGLSGGSTSTDTQYF	TGTGCCAGCAGCGGGTTGAGCGGGGGTTCAACTAGCACAGATACGCAGTATTTT
NA	TRBV11-2	TRBJ2-2	NA	CASSSLSTGELFF	TGTGCCAGCAGCTCCCTTTCGACCGGGGAGCTGTTTTTT
NA	TRBV11-1	TRBJ1-1	NA	CASSLGRGWDTEAFF	TGTGCCAGCAGCTTAGGGCGGGGTTGGGACACTGAAGCTTTCTTT
NA	TRBV7-2	TRBJ2-3	TRBD2	CASSFAGGRTDTQYF	TGTGCCAGCAGCTTCGCGGGGGGGAGAACAGATACGCAGTATTTT
NA	TRBV9	TRBJ2-2	TRBD1	CASSFTDRVNTGELFF	TGTGCCAGCAGCTTCACGGACAGGGTTAACACCGGGGAGCTGTTTTTT
NA	TRBV9	TRBJ2-1	NA	CASSVPGYNEQFF	TGTGCCAGCAGCGTACCGGGCTACAATGAGCAGTTCTTC
few	TRBV15	TRBJ1-2	NA	CATSRAPYGYTF	TGTGCCACCAGCAGAGCTCCGTACGGCTACACCTTC
NA	TRBV21-1	TRBJ1-4	NA	CASSKTGANEKLFF	TGTGCCAGCAGCAAAACAGGGGCTAATGAAAAACTGTTTTTT
NA	TRBV11-1	TRBJ1-2	NA	CASSPTVGAASKSYTF	TGTGCCAGCAGCCCTACCGTCGGGGCCGCCAGTAAGAGCTACACCTTC
NA	TRBV7-9	TRBJ1-2	NA	CASSLVVPDYGYTF	TGTGCCAGCAGCTTAGTCGTCCCCGACTATGGCTACACCTTC
NA	TRBV5-6	TRBJ2-7	TRBD1	CASSLRQGVPKQYF	TGTGCCAGCAGCTTGCGTCAGGGGGTTCCTAAGCAGTACTTC
NA	TRBV2	TRBJ2-1	TRBD2	CASSAETGTSGGASEQFF	TGTGCCAGCAGTGCGGAAACCGGGACTAGCGGGGGGGCCTCTGAGCAGTTCTTC
NA	TRBV4-3	TRBJ1-2	NA	CASSQSRGPYGYTF	TGCGCCAGCAGCCAATCCCGGGGGCCCTATGGCTACACCTTC
NA	TRBV5-1	TRBJ2-7	TRBD1	CASSLVPGTGVSEQYF	TGCGCCAGCAGCTTGGTCCCCGGGACAGGGGTGAGTGAGCAGTACTTC
once	TRBV12-5	TRBJ1-5	NA	CASALRAQTLTDSNQPQHF	TGTGCTAGTGCCCTCAGGGCCCAGACCCTTACCGATAGCAATCAGCCCCAGCATTTT
NA	TRBV19	TRBJ1-2	NA	CASSPTSKAGYTF	TGTGCCAGTAGTCCTACATCCAAGGCGGGCTACACCTTC
NA	TRBV11-2	TRBJ1-2	NA	CASTRGLDYGYTF	TGTGCCAGCACCCGGGGCTTAGATTATGGCTACACCTTC
once	TRBV4-3	TRBJ1-3	TRBD1	CASSQSPDDRAGNTIYF	TGCGCCAGCAGCCAGTCGCCCGACGACAGGGCTGGAAACACCATATATTTT
few	TRBV5-1	TRBJ1-1	NA	CASSSTGVNTEAFF	TGCGCCAGCAGCTCCACCGGGGTAAACACTGAAGCTTTCTTT
NA	TRBV7-8	TRBJ2-7	NA	CASSPRSDGYEQYF	TGTGCCAGCAGCCCGAGGTCCGACGGCTACGAGCAGTACTTC
NA	TRBV4-3	TRBJ1-1	TRBD1	CASSLRLGQRNTEAFF	TGCGCCAGCAGCCTACGCTTGGGACAGAGGAACACTGAAGCTTTCTTT
few	TRBV5-6	TRBJ1-2	NA	CASSFTGYSTGYTF	TGTGCCAGCAGCTTCACAGGGTATTCGACTGGCTACACCTTC
few	TRBV12-5	TRBJ1-1	NA	CASGLSPDRRSTEAFF	TGTGCTAGTGGTTTATCCCCCGACAGACGGAGCACTGAAGCTTTCTTT
few	TRBV5-6	TRBJ1-4	TRBD1	CASSLTGTGGTNEKLFF	TGTGCCAGCAGCTTGACCGGGACAGGGGGAACTAATGAAAAACTGTTTTTT
NA	TRBV5-6	TRBJ1-1	NA	CASSLGRRGTEAFF	TGTGCCAGCAGCTTAGGCCGAAGAGGGACTGAAGCTTTCTTT
NA	TRBV25-1	TRBJ2-7	NA	CASRSSGSYEQYF	TGTGCCAGCAGGTCGAGCGGCAGCTACGAGCAGTACTTC